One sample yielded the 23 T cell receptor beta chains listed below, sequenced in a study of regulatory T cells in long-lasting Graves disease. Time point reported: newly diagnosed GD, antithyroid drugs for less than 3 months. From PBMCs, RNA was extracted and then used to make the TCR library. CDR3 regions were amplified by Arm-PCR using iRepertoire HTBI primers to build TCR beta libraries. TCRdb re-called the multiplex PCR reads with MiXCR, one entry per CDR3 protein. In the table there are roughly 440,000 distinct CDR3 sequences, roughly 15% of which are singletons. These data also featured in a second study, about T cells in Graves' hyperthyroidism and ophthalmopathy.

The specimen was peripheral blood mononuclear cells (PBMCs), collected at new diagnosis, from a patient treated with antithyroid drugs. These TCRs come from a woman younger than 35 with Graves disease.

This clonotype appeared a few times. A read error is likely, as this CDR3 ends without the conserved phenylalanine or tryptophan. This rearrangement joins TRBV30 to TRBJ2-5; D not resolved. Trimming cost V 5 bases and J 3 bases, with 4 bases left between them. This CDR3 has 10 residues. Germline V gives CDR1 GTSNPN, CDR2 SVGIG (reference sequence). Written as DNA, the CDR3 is TGTGCCTGGGGAGAAGAGACCCAGTACCTC. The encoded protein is CAWGEETQYL.

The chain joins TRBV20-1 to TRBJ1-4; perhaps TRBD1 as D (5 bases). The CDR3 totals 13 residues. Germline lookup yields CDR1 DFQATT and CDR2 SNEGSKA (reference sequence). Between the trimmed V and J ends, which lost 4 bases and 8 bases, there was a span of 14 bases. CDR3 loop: CSAISGAPEKLFF. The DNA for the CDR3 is TGCAGTGCTATTTCTGGGGCCCCCGAAAAACTGTTTTTT.

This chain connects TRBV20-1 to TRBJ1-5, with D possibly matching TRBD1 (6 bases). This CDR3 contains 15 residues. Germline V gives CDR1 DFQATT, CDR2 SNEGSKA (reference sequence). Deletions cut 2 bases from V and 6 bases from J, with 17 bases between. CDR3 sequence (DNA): TGCAGTGCTAGAATTCGGGGGGCGCCCAGTCAGCCCCAGCATTTT. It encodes CSARIRGAPSQPQHF.

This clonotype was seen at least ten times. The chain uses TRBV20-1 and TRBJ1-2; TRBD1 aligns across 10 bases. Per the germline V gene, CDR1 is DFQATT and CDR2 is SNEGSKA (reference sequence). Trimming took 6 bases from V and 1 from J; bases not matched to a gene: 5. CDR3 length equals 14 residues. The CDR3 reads CSAATGGNNYGYTF. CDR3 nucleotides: TGCAGTGCGGCGACAGGGGGCAATAACTATGGCTACACCTTC.

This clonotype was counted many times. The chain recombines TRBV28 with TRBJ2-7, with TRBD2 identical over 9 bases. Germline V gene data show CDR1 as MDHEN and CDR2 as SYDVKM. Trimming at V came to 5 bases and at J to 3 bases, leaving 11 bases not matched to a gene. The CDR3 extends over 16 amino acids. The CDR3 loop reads CASSPIASGNFYEQYF. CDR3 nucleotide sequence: TGTGCCAGCAGTCCCATTGCTAGCGGGAACTTCTACGAGCAGTACTTC.

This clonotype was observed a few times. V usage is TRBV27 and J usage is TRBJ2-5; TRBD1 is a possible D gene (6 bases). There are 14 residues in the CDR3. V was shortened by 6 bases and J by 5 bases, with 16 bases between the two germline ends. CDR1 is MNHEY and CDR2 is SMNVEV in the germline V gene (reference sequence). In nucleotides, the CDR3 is TGTGCCAGCAGCTCGGCAGGGGTGATGGAGACCCAGTACTTC. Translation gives CASSSAGVMETQYF.

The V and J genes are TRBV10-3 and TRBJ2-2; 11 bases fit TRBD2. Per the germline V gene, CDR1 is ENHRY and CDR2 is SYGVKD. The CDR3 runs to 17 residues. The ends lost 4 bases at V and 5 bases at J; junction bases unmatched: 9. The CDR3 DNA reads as TGTGCCATCAGTGTTGGCCTAGCGGGAGGAAAGACCGGGGAGCTGTTTTTT. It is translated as CAISVGLAGGKTGELFF.

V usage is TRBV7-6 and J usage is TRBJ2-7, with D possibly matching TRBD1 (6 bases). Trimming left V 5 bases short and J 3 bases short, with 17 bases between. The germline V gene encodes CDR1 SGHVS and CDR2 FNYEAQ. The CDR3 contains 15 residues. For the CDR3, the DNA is TGTGCCAGCAGCGTAGAAACGGACAGCTACTACGAGCAGTACTTC. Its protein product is CASSVETDSYYEQYF.

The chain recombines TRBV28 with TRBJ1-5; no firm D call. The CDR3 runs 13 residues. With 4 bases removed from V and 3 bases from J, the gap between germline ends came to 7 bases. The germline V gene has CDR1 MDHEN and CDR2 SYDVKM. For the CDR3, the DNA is TGTGCCAGCAGTTACACCAACAATCAGCCCCAGCATTTT. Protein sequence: CASSYTNNQPQHF.

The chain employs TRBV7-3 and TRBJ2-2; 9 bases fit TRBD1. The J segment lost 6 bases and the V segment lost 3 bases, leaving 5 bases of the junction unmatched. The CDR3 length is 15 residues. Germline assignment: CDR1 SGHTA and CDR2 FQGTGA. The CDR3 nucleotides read TGTGCCAGCAGCTTGGGGACAGGGCTACCCGGGGAGCTGTTTTTT. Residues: CASSLGTGLPGELFF.

CDR3 DNA sequence: TGTGCCAGCAGCTTAGTTTTAGAAGATACGCAGTATTTT. Amino acid sequence: CASSLVLEDTQYF. V gene TRBV13 combines with J gene TRBJ2-3; D is unclear. The ends were cut back, 1 base at V and 5 bases at J, with 7 bases in the middle. Germline V CDR1 and CDR2: PRHDT, FYEKMQ (reference sequence). The CDR3 covers 13 residues.

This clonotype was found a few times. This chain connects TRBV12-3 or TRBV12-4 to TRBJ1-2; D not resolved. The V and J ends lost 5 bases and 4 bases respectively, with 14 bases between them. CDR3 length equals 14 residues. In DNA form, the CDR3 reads TGTGCCAGCAGTCCCCATGAGGATGCCTATGGCTACACCTTC. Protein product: CASSPHEDAYGYTF.

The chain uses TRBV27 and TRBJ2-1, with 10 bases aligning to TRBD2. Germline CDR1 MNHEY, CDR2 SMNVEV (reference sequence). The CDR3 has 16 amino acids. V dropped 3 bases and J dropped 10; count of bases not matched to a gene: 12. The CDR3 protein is CASSLRTFGLAEEQFF. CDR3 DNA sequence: TGTGCCAGCAGTTTGAGGACTTTCGGACTAGCGGAAGAGCAGTTCTTC.

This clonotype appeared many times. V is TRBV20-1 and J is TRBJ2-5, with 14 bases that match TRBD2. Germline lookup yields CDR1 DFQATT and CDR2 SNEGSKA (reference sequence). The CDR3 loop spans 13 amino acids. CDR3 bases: TGCAGACCGACTAGCGGGAGGGTGGAGACCCAGTACTTC. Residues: CRPTSGRVETQYF.

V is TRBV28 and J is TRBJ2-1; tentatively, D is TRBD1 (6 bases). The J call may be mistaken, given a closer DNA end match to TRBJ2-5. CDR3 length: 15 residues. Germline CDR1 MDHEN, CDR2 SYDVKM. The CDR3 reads CATLWGRAKQETQYF. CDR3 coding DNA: TGTGCCACCCTATGGGGGCGCGCAAAACAAGAGACCCAGTACTTC.

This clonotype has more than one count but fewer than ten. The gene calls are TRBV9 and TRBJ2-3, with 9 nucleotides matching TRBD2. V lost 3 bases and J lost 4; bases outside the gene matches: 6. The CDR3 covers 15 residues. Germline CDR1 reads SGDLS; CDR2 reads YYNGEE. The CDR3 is CASSESGRYPDTQYF. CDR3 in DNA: TGTGCCAGCAGCGAAAGCGGGAGGTATCCAGATACGCAGTATTTT.

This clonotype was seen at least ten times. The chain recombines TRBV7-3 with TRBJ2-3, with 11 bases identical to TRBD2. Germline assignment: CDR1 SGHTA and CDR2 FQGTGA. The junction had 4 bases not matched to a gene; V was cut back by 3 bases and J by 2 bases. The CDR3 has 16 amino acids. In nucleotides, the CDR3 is TGTGCCAGCAGCTTCACTAGCGGGAGCCCCACAGATACGCAGTATTTT. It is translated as CASSFTSGSPTDTQYF.

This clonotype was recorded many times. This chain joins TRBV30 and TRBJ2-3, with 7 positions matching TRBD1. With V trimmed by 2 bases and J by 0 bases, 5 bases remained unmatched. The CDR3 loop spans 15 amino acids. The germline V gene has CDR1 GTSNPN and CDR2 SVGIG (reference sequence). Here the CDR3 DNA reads TGTGCCTGGAGTAAAGGGGGCTCTAGCACAGATACGCAGTATTTT. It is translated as CAWSKGGSSTDTQYF.

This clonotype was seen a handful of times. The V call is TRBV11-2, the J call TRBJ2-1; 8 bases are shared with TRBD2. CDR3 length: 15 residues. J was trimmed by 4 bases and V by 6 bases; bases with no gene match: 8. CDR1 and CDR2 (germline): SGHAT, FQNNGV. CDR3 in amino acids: CASSVGGRKYNEQFF. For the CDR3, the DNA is TGTGCCAGCAGTGTCGGCGGGAGGAAATACAATGAGCAGTTCTTC.

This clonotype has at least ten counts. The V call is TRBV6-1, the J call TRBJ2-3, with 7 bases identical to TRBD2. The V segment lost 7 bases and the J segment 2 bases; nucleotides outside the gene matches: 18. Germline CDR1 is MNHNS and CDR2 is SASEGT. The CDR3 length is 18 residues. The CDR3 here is CASNTLGGSDSHTDTQYF. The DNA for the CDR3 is TGTGCCAGCAACACCCTCGGGGGGTCCGACTCCCACACAGATACGCAGTATTTT.

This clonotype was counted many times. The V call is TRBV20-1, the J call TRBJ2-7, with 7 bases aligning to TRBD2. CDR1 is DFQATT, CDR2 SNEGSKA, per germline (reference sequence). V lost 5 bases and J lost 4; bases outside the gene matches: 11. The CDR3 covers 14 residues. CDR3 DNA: TGCAGTGCTGTTTTTGCGGGAGTATCTTACGAGCAGTACTTC. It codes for CSAVFAGVSYEQYF.

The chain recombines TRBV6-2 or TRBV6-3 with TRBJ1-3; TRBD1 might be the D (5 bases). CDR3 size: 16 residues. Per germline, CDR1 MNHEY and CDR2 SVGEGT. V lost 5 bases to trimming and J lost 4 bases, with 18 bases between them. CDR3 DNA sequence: TGTGCCAGCAGTGAAGGAGAGGGGCCGGCGGGAAACACCATATATTTT. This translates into CASSEGEGPAGNTIYF.

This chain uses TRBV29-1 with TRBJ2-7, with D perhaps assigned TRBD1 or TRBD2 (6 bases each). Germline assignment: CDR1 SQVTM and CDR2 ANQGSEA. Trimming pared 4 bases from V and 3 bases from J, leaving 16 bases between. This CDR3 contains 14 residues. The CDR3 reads CSVGRGRGNYEQYF. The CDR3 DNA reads TGCAGCGTTGGCCGGGGGCGCGGTAACTACGAGCAGTACTTC.